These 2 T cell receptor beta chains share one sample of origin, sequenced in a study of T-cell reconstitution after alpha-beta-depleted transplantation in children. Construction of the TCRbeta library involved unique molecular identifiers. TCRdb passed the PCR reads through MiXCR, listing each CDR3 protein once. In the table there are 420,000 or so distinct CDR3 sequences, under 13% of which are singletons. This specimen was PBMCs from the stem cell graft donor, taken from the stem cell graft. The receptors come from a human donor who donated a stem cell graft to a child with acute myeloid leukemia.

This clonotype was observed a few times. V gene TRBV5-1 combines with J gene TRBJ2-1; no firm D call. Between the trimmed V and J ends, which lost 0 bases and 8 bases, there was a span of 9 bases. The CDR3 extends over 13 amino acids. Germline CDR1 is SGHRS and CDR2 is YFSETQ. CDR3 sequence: CASSLVVRDEQFF. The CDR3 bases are TGCGCCAGCAGCTTGGTAGTTCGAGATGAGCAGTTCTTC. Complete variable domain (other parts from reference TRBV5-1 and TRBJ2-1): KAGVTQTPRYLIKTRGQQVTLSCSPISGHRSVSWYQQTPGQGLQFLFEYFSETQRNKGNFPGRFSGRQFSNSRSEMNVSTLELGDSALYLCASSLVVRDEQFFGPGTRLTVL.

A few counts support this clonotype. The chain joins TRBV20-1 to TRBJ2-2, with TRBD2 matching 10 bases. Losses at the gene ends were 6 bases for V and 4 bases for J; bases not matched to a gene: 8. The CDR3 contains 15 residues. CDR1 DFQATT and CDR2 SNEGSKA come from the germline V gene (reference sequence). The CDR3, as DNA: TGCAGTGCACTAGCTTCTAGCGGGAGCACCGGGGAGCTGTTTTTT. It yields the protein CSALASSGSTGELFF.